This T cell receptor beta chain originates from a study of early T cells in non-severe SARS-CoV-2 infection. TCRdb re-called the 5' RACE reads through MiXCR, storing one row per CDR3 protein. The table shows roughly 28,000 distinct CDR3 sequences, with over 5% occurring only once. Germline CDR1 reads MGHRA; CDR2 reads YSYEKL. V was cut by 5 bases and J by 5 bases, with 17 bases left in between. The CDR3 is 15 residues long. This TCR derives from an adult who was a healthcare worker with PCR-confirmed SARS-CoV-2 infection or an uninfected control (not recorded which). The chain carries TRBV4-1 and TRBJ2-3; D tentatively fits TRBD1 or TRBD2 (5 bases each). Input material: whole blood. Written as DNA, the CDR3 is TGCGCCAGCAGCTGGGGACCCCAGGAGAAAGATACGCAGTATTTT. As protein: CASSWGPQEKDTQYF.